This TCR beta chain was identified in a study of T cells in Graves' hyperthyroidism and ophthalmopathy. Regarding the study as a whole: Researchers found most expanded thyroid clonotypes above 0.001 in blood as well.

Researchers took RNA transcripts and amplified the TCR beta CDR3 regions from them. With the HTBI primer set, the TCR CDR3 went through a first round of RT-PCR. TCRdb used MiXCR to reprocess the multiplex PCR reads, holding one entry per CDR3 protein. The sample shows roughly 250,000 distinct CDR3 sequences, about 17% of them seen only once. Disease lasting under 3 months, a NOSPECS grade of at least 4, and a Clinical Activity Score of at least 3 were features of the ophthalmopathy patients. Those patients with uncontrolled infection, other autoimmune disease, pregnancy or lactation were excluded. This clonotype was seen at least ten times. As yet, its antigen is unknown. Trimming at V came to 8 bases and at J to 2 bases, leaving 6 bases not matched to a gene. The CDR3 totals 13 residues. The germline V gene encodes CDR1 MNHEY and CDR2 SVGEGT.

The chain recombines TRBV6-2 or TRBV6-3 with TRBJ2-7; TRBD2 matches 7 bases. The receptor comes from a woman between 18 and 29 years old with Graves' ophthalmopathy. The sequencing input was blood. CDR3 sequence reads: CASLLAPTYEQYF. The CDR3 nucleotides are TGTGCCAGCCTACTAGCGCCAACCTACGAGCAGTACTTC.